The 21 T cell receptor beta chains below all came from one sample that was sequenced in a study of Ad26.COV2.S vaccination and SARS-CoV-2 variants. Specified treatment: approximately 18 received Ad26.COV2.S at low or high dose, single or two shots; 5 received placebo; per-sample allocation not given. Sampling took place 63 days after the first vaccine or placebo injection. Assay: immunoSEQ multiplex PCR; the TCRdb copy retains only in-frame clones and omits some. Here the sample spans around 450,000 clones, about nine tenths being singletons. The sequencing used peripheral blood, collected in a trial of Ad26.COV2.S vaccine versus placebo. The source is a person aged 18-65 years who received the Ad26.COV2.S COVID-19 vaccine or a placebo.

V is TRBV14 and J is TRBJ2-3; 7 bases agree with TRBD2. There are 15 residues in the CDR3. CDR1 SGHDN and CDR2 FVKESK come from the germline V gene. After removal of 1 base from V and 4 bases from J, the junction contained 5 bases not matched to a gene. In DNA, the CDR3 is TGTGCCAGCAGCCAAGTCGGGGGGATTTCAGATACGCAGTATTTT. As protein: CASSQVGGISDTQYF.

The genes are TRBV3-1 (or the pseudogene TRBV3-2) and TRBJ1-2; 7 bases map to TRBD1. Germline V lookup: CDR1 LGHDT, CDR2 YNNKEL (reference sequence). Germline trimming cut 4 bases from V and 7 bases from J; bases unmatched to any gene: 12. This CDR3 is 15 amino acids long. CDR3 nucleotides: TGTGCCAGCAGCCTCCGGGCAGGGGGTGGAGGTGGCTACACCTTC. It specifies CASSLRAGGGGGYTF.

The chain links TRBV14 to TRBJ2-5; D is undetermined. Germline lookup yields CDR1 SGHDN and CDR2 FVKESK. Trimming left V 4 bases short and J 2 bases short, with 5 bases between. This CDR3 is built from 12 residues. CDR3 DNA: TGTGCCAGCAGCCCCTCACAAGAGACCCAGTACTTC. It is translated as CASSPSQETQYF.

This chain joins TRBV5-6 and TRBJ2-5; 7 nucleotides match TRBD1. The CDR3 contains 13 residues. J was trimmed by 5 bases and V by 1 base; bases with no gene match: 2. The germline CDR1 and CDR2 sequences are SGHDT and YYEEEE. CDR3 protein: CASSLSRGETQYF. The CDR3 coding sequence is TGTGCCAGCAGCTTGAGCAGGGGGGAGACCCAGTACTTC.

The chain couples TRBV6-6 to TRBJ2-7; 8 bases line up with TRBD1. This CDR3 contains 15 residues. Unmatched junction bases numbered 7, after V lost 6 bases and J lost 0 bases. Germline V lookup: CDR1 MNHNY, CDR2 SVGAGI (reference sequence). The CDR3 DNA reads as TGTGCCAGCAGAGAACAGGGGGGACTCTCCTACGAGCAGTACTTC. This encodes CASREQGGLSYEQYF.

This clone has a single count. The V call is TRBV10-3, the J call TRBJ2-3, with D unclear. Germline assignment: CDR1 ENHRY and CDR2 SYGVKD. The CDR3 consists of 15 residues. The V gene lost 0 bases and the J gene lost 0 bases, with 7 bases spanning the gap. CDR3 nucleotide sequence: TGTGCCATCAGTGAGTCCGGAACTAGCACAGATACGCAGTATTTT. This gives the protein CAISESGTSTDTQYF.

The chain links TRBV29-1 to TRBJ1-2, with 7 bases matching TRBD1. The CDR3 covers 11 residues. Germline V CDR1 and CDR2: SQVTM, ANQGSEA. V shed 5 bases, J shed 8 bases, and the junction held 5 bases outside the gene matches. CDR3 sequence reads: CSVRQGGGYTF. The CDR3 coding sequence is TGCAGCGTTCGACAGGGAGGCGGCTACACCTTC.

The chain combines TRBV2 with TRBJ1-2; a possible D gene is TRBD1 (6 bases). The V end lost 11 bases, the J end lost 5 bases, and 24 bases lay between the germline ends. The CDR3 contains 15 residues. Germline V gene data show CDR1 as SNHLY and CDR2 as FYNNEI. For the CDR3, the DNA is TGTGCCTGCAAACAGACAGGCCCCGGCCCTTATGGCTACACCTTC. Protein product: CACKQTGPGPYGYTF.

This clone was seen a single time. V gene TRBV28 combines with J gene TRBJ1-1; D possibly corresponds to TRBD1 (6 bases). The CDR3 loop spans 14 amino acids. V was cut by 2 bases and J by 1 base, with 8 bases left in between. Germline V gene sequence: CDR1 MDHEN, CDR2 SYDVKM. CDR3 residues: CASSLVQGNTEAFF. CDR3 nucleotides: TGTGCCAGCAGTTTAGTACAGGGGAACACTGAAGCTTTCTTT.

The chain recombines TRBV27 with TRBJ2-7; 8 bases line up with TRBD1. Per the germline V gene, CDR1 is MNHEY and CDR2 is SMNVEV (reference sequence). The CDR3 extends over 14 amino acids. With V trimmed by 2 bases and J by 2 bases, 2 bases remained unmatched. Here the CDR3 reads CASSLQGATYEQYF. In DNA form, the CDR3 reads TGTGCCAGCAGTTTACAGGGGGCCACCTACGAGCAGTACTTC.

V is TRBV5-1 and J is TRBJ2-1, with D perhaps matching TRBD2 (5 bases). This CDR3 has 17 residues. Per germline, CDR1 SGHRS and CDR2 YFSETQ. The V end was cut by 2 bases, the J end by 0 bases, with 15 bases between. The CDR3 DNA is TGCGCCAGCAGCTTACCGGACTTAGCTATCTCCTACAATGAGCAGTTCTTC. It encodes CASSLPDLAISYNEQFF.

The genes are TRBV5-1 and TRBJ2-1, with 10 bases matching TRBD1. The V gene's germline CDR1 is SGHRS and CDR2 YFSETQ. V dropped 6 bases and J dropped 9; count of bases not matched to a gene: 6. The CDR3 extends over 13 amino acids. The CDR3 protein is CASKPGQGTEQFF. CDR3 nucleotides: TGCGCCAGCAAACCGGGACAGGGGACTGAGCAGTTCTTC.

The rearrangement uses TRBV9 and TRBJ2-5; no definite D call. Per the germline V gene, CDR1 is SGDLS and CDR2 is YYNGEE. V was trimmed by 0 bases and J by 5 bases, leaving 14 bases between them. The CDR3 extends over 15 amino acids. The CDR3 DNA sequence: TGTGCCAGCAGCGTAGAGGGTTTCGTGGGGGAGACCCAGTACTTC. Translated: CASSVEGFVGETQYF. Full variable domain (missing parts from reference TRBV9 and TRBJ2-5): DSGVTQTPKHLITATGQRVTLRCSPRSGDLSVYWYQQSLDQGLQFLIQYYNGEERAKGNILERFSAQQFPDLHSELNLSSLELGDSALYFCASSVEGFVGETQYFGPGTRLLVL.

The chain uses TRBV9 and TRBJ2-3; D is unresolved. V gave up 4 bases and J gave up 2 bases, with 14 bases separating them. CDR1 and CDR2 from the germline V gene are SGDLS and YYNGEE. The CDR3 has 15 residues. CDR3 DNA sequence: TGTGCCAGCAGCACAAAGGGCTCCCACACAGATACGCAGTATTTT. Translation: CASSTKGSHTDTQYF.

The CDR3 loop reads CASNLGRGRVDTQYF. The DNA of the CDR3 is TGTGCCAGCAACCTAGGAAGGGGGCGCGTGGATACGCAGTATTTT. This chain uses TRBV27 with TRBJ2-3; 7 nucleotides line up with TRBD1. This CDR3 is 15 amino acids long. Germline CDR1 reads MNHEY; CDR2 reads SMNVEV (reference sequence). Trimming removed 7 bases from V and 6 bases from J; junction bases left unmatched: 13.

The J gene is TRBJ2-5, the V gene TRBV9; possible D gene TRBD1, 6 bases. The CDR3 loop spans 14 amino acids. The germline gives CDR1 SGDLS, CDR2 YYNGEE. V was clipped by 0 bases and J by 4 bases, with 10 bases between them. For the CDR3, the DNA is TGTGCCAGCAGCGTAGGCAGGGGCCGAGAGACCCAGTACTTC. It is translated as CASSVGRGRETQYF.

The chain couples TRBV29-1 to TRBJ2-3; D possibly uses TRBD1 or TRBD2 (6 bases each). Germline V gene sequence: CDR1 SQVTM, CDR2 ANQGSEA. The CDR3 contains 13 residues. V gave up 6 bases and J gave up 3 bases, with 13 bases separating them. CDR3 sequence: CSVQGGMTDTQYF. The DNA of the CDR3 is TGCAGCGTGCAAGGGGGGATGACAGATACGCAGTATTTT.

This clone was seen once. V usage is TRBV6-2 or TRBV6-3 and J usage is TRBJ2-1; TRBD2 matches at 9 bases. Trimming at V came to 2 bases and at J to 4 bases, leaving 9 bases not matched to a gene. The CDR3 spans 17 residues. The germline V gene has CDR1 MNHEY and CDR2 SVGEGT. The CDR3 bases are TGTGCCAGCAGTTACAGGCGGGGGGGCCACGGGTACAATGAGCAGTTCTTC. Its protein product is CASSYRRGGHGYNEQFF.

The chain has TRBV7-9 and TRBJ2-3, with 11 nucleotides matching TRBD2. Germline loops: CDR1 SEHNR, CDR2 FQNEAQ (reference sequence). V was pared by 5 bases and J by 3 bases, with 10 bases of the junction left unmatched. The CDR3 has 17 amino acids. The CDR3 region is CASSPLTTSGGTDTQYF. Written as DNA, the CDR3 is TGTGCCAGCAGCCCACTCACCACTAGCGGGGGAACAGATACGCAGTATTTT.

This chain links TRBV30 with TRBJ1-1, with D tentatively TRBD1 (5 bases). V was trimmed by 4 bases and J by 6 bases, leaving 24 bases between them. Germline-derived CDR1 and CDR2 are GTSNPN and SVGIG (reference sequence). The length of the CDR3 is 16 residues. The CDR3 region is CAWTKGKTQGNPEAFF. The CDR3 DNA reads TGTGCCTGGACCAAGGGGAAAACCCAGGGTAACCCTGAAGCTTTCTTT.

This clone was observed once. The rearrangement uses TRBV24-1 and TRBJ1-2; 10 positions agree with TRBD1. There are 14 residues in the CDR3. After removal of 10 bases from V and 4 bases from J, the junction contained 8 bases not matched to a gene. Germline V CDR1 and CDR2: KGHDR, SFDVKD. This CDR3 is CATGTGDGSYGYTF. The CDR3, as DNA: TGTGCCACGGGGACAGGGGATGGTAGCTATGGCTACACCTTC.